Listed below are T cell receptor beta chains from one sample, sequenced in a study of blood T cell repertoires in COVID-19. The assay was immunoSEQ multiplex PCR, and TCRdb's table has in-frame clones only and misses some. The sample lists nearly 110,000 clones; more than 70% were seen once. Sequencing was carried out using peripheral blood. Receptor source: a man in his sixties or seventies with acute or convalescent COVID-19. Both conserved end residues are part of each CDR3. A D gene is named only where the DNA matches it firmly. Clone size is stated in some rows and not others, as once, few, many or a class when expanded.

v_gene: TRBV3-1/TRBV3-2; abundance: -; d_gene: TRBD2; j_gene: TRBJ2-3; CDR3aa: CASSQGLAGGQDTQYF; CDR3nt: TGTGCCAGCAGCCAAGGTCTAGCGGGGGGTCAAGATACGCAGTATTTT
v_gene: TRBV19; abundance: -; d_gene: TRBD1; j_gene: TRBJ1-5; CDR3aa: CASSMGQGQPQHF; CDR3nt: TGTGCCAGTAGTATGGGACAGGGGCAGCCCCAGCATTTT
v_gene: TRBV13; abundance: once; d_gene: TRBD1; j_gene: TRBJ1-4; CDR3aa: CASSLNRGNQEKLFF; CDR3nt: TGTGCCAGCAGCTTGAACAGGGGGAATCAGGAAAAACTGTTTTTT
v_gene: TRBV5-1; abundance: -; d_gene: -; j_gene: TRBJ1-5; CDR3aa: CASSPMGGFNQPQHF; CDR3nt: TGCGCCAGCAGCCCTATGGGAGGCTTCAATCAGCCCCAGCATTTT
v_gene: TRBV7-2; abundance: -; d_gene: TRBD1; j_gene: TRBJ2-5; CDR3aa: CASQGQVRAQNIETQYF; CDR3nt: TGTGCCAGCCAAGGACAGGTTCGGGCTCAAAACATCGAGACCCAGTACTTC
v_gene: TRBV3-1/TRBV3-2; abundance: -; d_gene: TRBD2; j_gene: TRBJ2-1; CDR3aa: CASSQERGVSYNEQFF; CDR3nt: TGTGCCAGCAGCCAAGAGCGGGGGGTTTCCTACAATGAGCAGTTCTTC
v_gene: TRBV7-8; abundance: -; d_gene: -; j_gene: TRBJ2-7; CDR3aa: CASSLFDFAEQYF; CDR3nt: TGTGCCAGCAGCTTATTCGACTTTGCCGAGCAGTACTTC
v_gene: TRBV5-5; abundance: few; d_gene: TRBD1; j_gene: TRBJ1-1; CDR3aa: CASSGTGASEAFF; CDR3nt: TGTGCCAGCAGCGGTACAGGGGCTAGTGAAGCTTTCTTT
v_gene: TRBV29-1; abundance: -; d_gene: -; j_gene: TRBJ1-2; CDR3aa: CSVGTQVGGTGGYTF; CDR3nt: TGCAGCGTTGGGACGCAGGTAGGAGGGACCGGTGGCTACACCTTC
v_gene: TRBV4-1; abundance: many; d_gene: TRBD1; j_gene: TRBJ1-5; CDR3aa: CASSQETTGDQPQHF; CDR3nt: TGCGCCAGCAGCCAAGAGACGACAGGGGATCAGCCCCAGCATTTT
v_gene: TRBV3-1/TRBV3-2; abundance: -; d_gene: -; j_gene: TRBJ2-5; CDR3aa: CASSRQEAQYF; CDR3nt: TGTGCCAGCAGCCGACAGGAGGCCCAGTACTTC
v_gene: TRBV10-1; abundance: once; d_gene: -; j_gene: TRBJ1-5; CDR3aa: CASSESEGVHSNQPQHF; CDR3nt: TGCGCCAGCAGTGAGTCTGAAGGGGTTCATAGCAATCAGCCCCAGCATTTT
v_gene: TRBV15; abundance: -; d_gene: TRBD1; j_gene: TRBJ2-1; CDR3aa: CATSRGGQGNNEQFF; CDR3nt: TGTGCCACCAGCAGGGGGGGACAGGGGAACAATGAGCAGTTCTTC
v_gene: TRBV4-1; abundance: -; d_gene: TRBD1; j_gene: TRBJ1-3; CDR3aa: CASSQEKGASFGNTIYF; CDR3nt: TGCGCCAGCAGCCAAGAAAAGGGGGCCTCTTTTGGAAACACCATATATTTT
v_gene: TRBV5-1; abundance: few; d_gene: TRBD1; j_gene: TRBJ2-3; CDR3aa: CASSPMAGTGLPDTQYF; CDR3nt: TGCGCCAGCAGCCCCATGGCCGGGACAGGGCTTCCAGATACGCAGTATTTT
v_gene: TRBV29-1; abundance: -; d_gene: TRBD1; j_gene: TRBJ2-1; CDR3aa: CSETGVTDNEQFF; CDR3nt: TGCAGCGAAACAGGGGTGACTGACAATGAGCAGTTCTTC
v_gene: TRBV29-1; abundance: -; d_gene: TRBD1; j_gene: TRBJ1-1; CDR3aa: CSVDTGGYTEAFF; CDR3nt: TGCAGCGTGGATACAGGGGGCTACACTGAAGCTTTCTTT
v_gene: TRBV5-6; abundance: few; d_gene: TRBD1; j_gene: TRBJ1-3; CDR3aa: CASSEQTGARNTIYF; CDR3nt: TGTGCCAGCAGCGAACAGACAGGGGCAAGAAACACCATATATTTT
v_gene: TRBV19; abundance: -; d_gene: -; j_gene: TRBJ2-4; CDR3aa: CASSMQGRNIQYF; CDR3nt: TGTGCCAGTAGTATGCAGGGCCGAAACATTCAGTACTTC
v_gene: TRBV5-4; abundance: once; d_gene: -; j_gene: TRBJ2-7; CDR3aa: CASSLGASTGEQYF; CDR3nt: TGTGCCAGCAGCTTGGGGGCTAGTACGGGGGAGCAGTACTTC
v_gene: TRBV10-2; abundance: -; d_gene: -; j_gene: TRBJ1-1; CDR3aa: CASSQQGGTEAFF; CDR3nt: TGCGCCAGCAGTCAGCAGGGAGGTACTGAAGCTTTCTTT
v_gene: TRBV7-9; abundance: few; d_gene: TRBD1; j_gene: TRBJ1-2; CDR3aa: CASSPGTGHGYTF; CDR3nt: TGTGCCAGCAGCCCCGGGACAGGTCATGGCTACACCTTC
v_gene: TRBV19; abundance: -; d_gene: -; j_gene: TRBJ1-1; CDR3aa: CASYERPATGEAFF; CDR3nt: TGTGCCAGCTACGAAAGACCGGCAACAGGCGAAGCTTTCTTT
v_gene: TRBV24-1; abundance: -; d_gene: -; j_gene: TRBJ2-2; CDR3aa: CATSDPSTGELFF; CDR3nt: TGTGCCACCAGTGACCCGTCGACCGGGGAGCTGTTTTTT
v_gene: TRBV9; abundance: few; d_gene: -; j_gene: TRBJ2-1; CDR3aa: CASSVAPGNEQFF; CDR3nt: TGTGCCAGCAGCGTAGCGCCGGGCAATGAGCAGTTCTTC
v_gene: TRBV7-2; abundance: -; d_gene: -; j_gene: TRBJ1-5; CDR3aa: CASSLIWGGNQPQHF; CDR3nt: TGTGCCAGCAGCCTCATCTGGGGGGGAAATCAGCCCCAGCATTTT
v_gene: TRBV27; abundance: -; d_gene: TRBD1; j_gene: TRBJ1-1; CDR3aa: CASSFLRQGRFGTEAFF; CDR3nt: TGTGCCAGCAGTTTCCTAAGACAGGGAAGATTTGGCACTGAAGCTTTCTTT
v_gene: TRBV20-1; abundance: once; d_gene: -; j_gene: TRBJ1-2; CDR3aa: CSATNYGYTF; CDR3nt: TGCAGTGCCACTAACTATGGCTACACCTTC
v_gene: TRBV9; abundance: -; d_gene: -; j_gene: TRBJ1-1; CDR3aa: CASSVSDIPTEAFF; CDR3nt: TGTGCCAGCAGCGTTAGCGACATCCCCACTGAAGCTTTCTTT
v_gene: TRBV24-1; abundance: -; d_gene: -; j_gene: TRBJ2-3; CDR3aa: CATSVQSTDTQYF; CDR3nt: TGTGCCACCAGTGTCCAGAGCACAGATACGCAGTATTTT
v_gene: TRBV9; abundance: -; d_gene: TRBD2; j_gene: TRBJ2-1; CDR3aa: CASSVARTSGGTSSYNEQFF; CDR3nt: TGTGCCAGCAGCGTAGCTAGGACTAGCGGGGGGACTAGCTCCTACAATGAGCAGTTCTTC
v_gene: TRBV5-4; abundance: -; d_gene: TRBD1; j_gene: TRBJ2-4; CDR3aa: CASSSLNRQGRDIQYF; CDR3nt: TGTGCCAGCAGCTCTCTTAACCGACAGGGAAGGGACATTCAGTACTTC
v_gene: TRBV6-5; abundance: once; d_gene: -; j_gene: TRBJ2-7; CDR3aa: CASSLFRDNRNLKQYF; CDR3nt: TGTGCCAGCAGTTTATTCCGGGACAATCGAAATTTGAAGCAGTACTTC
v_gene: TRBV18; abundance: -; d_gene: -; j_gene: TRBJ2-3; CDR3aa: CASSPFRDTDTQYF; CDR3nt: TGTGCCAGCTCACCTTTCAGGGACACAGATACGCAGTATTTT
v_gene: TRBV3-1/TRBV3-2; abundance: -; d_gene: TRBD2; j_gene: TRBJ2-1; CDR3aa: CASSLTAGALRQFF; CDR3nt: TGTGCCAGCAGCCTAACAGCGGGGGCGCTTAGGCAGTTCTTC
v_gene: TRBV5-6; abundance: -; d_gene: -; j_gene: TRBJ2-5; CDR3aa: CASSLDGQETQYF; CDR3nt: TGTGCCAGCAGTTTGGACGGGCAAGAGACCCAGTACTTC
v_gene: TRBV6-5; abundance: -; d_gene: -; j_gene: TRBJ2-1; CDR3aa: CASSYGQGPYNEQFF; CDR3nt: TGTGCCAGCAGTTACGGGCAGGGGCCCTACAATGAGCAGTTCTTC
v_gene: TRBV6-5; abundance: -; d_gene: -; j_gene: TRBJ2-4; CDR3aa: CASSYSPLAAKNIQYF; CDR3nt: TGTGCCAGCAGTTACTCCCCCCTAGCTGCCAAAAACATTCAGTACTTC
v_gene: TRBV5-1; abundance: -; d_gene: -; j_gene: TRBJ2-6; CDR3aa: CASSSRHSGANVLTF; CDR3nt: TGCGCCAGCAGCTCTAGGCATTCTGGGGCCAACGTCCTGACTTTC
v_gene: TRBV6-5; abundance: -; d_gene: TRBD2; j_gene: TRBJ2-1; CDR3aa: CASSYLGTSGVDEQFF; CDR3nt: TGTGCCAGCAGTTACCTCGGGACTAGCGGGGTCGATGAGCAGTTCTTC
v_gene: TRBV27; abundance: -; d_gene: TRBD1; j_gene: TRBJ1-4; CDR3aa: CASSPGQGETSQFF; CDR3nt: TGTGCCAGCAGTCCGGGACAGGGGGAAACTAGTCAGTTTTTT